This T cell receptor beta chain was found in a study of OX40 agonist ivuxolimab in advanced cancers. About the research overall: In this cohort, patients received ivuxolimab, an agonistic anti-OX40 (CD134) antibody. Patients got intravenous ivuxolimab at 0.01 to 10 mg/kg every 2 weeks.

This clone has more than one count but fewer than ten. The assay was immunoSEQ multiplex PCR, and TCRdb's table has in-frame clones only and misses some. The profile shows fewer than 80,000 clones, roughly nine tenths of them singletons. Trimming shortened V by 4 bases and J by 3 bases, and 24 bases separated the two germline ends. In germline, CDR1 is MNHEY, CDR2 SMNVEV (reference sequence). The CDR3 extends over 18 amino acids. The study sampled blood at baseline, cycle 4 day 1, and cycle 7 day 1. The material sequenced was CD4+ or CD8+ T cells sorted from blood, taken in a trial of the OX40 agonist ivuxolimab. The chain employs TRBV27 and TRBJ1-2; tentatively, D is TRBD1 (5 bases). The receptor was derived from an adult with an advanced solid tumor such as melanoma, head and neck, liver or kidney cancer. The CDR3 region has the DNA TGTGCCAGCAGTTCAGGACTACGCCGAGGTCCGGGGGACTATGGCTACACCTTC. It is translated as CASSSGLRRGPGDYGYTF.